The clone carrying this TCR beta chain was observed a handful of times. Its antigen is still unknown. The CDR3 covers 10 residues. Germline V gene lookup returns CDR1 SGHVS and CDR2 FQNEAQ. With 5 bases removed from V and 13 bases from J, the gap between germline ends came to 11 bases. The data derive from a study of T cells in Graves' hyperthyroidism and ophthalmopathy. Study-wide points: Ophthalmopathy was separated from stable hyperthyroidism by a 13 V-J model.

Template material for amplifying TCR beta CDR3 regions consisted of RNA transcripts. The HTBI primer set drove a first-round RT-PCR of the TCR CDR3. TCRdb passed the multiplex PCR reads through MiXCR, listing each CDR3 protein once. The sample yields more than 500,000 distinct CDR3 sequences, under 60% seen once. The origin of this receptor is an adult woman with Graves' disease, either hyperthyroidism or ophthalmopathy (not recorded which). The chain combines TRBV7-8 with TRBJ1-2; D is unclear. Source material: peripheral blood or thyroid tissue (not recorded which). Here the CDR3 reads CASSRSPPTF. DNA of the CDR3: TGTGCCAGCAGCCGAAGCCCTCCCACCTTC.